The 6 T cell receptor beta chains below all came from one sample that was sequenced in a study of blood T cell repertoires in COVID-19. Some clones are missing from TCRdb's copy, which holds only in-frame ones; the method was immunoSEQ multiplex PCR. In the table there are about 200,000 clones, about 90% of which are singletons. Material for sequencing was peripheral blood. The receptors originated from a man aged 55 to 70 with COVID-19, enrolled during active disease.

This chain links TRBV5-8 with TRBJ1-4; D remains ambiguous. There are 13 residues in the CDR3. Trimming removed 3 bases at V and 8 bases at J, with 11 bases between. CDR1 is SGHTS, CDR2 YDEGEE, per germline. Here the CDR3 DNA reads TGTGCCAGCAGCTCCTTTAGCAGCGAAAAACTGTTTTTT. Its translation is CASSSFSSEKLFF.

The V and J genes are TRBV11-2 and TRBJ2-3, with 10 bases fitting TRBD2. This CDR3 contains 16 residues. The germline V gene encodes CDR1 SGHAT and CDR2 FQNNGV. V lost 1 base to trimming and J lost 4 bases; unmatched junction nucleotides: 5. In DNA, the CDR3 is TGTGCCAGCAGCTTAGTGGGACTAGCGATGTCAGATACGCAGTATTTT. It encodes CASSLVGLAMSDTQYF.

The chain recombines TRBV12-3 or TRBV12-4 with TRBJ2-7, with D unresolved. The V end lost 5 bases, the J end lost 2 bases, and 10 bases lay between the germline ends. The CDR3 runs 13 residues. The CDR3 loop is CASSPGIAYEQYF. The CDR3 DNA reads TGTGCCAGCAGTCCGGGTATTGCCTACGAGCAGTACTTC.

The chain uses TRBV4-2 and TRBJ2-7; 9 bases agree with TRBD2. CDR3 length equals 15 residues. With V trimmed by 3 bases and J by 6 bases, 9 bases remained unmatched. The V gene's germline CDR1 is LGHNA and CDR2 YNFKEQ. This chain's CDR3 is CASSHLGTSKFEQYF. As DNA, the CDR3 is TGTGCCAGCAGCCACCTCGGGACTAGCAAATTCGAGCAGTACTTC.

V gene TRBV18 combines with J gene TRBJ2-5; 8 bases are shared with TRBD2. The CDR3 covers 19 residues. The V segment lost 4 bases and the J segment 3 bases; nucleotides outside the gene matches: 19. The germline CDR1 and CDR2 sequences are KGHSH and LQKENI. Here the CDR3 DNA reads TGTGCCAGCTCACGGTCCCCGGGACTAGGTTCGGGGGCCAAAGAGACCCAGTACTTC. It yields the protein CASSRSPGLGSGAKETQYF.

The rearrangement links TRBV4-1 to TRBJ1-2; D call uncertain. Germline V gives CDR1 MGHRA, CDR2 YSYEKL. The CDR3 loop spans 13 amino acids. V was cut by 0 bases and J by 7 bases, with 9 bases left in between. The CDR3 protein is CASSQELHGGYTF. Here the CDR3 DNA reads TGCGCCAGCAGCCAAGAACTACACGGTGGCTACACCTTC.